This T cell receptor beta chain was recorded in a study of cytomegalovirus exposure and HLA in healthy donors. Study outcomes and limitations: Analyses of presence and absence presupposed an approximately uniform sequencing depth across donors. Among the most significant clusters, several appeared linked to common viral pathogens in a later analysis.

This clone came up a few times. Its antigen is unknown. V lost 3 bases, J lost 7 bases, and 7 bases lay in between. CDR1 DFQATT and CDR2 SNEGSKA come from the germline V gene (reference sequence). CDR3 length: 10 amino acids. The study ran its PCR with 60 Vbeta and 13 Jbeta primers. Measured with immunoSEQ multiplex PCR; TCRdb has only the in-frame clones, and not every one. Found here are under 300,000 clones, roughly two thirds of them singletons; the top ten hold about 2.1%. The sequence came from a female donor in good health and CMV-seronegative. Sequenced material: PBMCs. The chain has TRBV20-1 and TRBJ2-7; TRBD2 is a possible D gene (5 bases). The CDR3 reads CSASEGEQYF. As DNA, the CDR3 is TGCAGTGCTAGTGAGGGTGAGCAGTACTTC.